This T cell receptor beta chain was observed in a study of T cells expressing NK-cell markers. Study summary: Repertoire data for TCR beta were derived from sorted T cells (CD3+CD56+NKG2C+, CD3+CD56+NKG2C- and CD3+CD56-NKG2C+). In the group of eight sequenced donors, seven were HCMV-seropositive and one was seronegative.

TCRdb reanalyzed the 5' RACE reads and collapses them to one entry per CDR3 protein, without DNA. The table for this sample gives around 380,000 distinct CDR3 sequences. Findings of the study overall: Similarly, these clonotypes led the CD3+CD56-NKG2C+ fraction as well in a handful of donors. There remained a lack of clarity about HCMV specificity of expanded NKG2C+ T cell clones.

This CDR3 has 14 amino acids. Germline CDR1 is SGDLS and CDR2 is YYNGEE. On this clonotype itself: The antigen remains unidentified.

The receptor comes from a woman aged 45-65 years in good health. This chain joins TRBV9 and TRBJ2-1. The sample taken for sequencing was blood T cells: a sorted CD56 or NKG2C T cell subset, CD4+ or CD8+ T cells, or bulk PBMC T cells (not recorded which). The CDR3 reads CASSVELATAEQFF.